This record looks at one TCR beta chain sequence and its context. Trimming removed 5 bases from V and 1 base from J, with 13 bases in between. Germline V gene sequence: CDR1 SEHNR, CDR2 FQNEAQ (reference sequence). This CDR3 is 15 amino acids long. This specimen belongs to a study of cytomegalovirus exposure and HLA in healthy donors. The PCR had 60 Vbeta and 13 Jbeta primers. TCRdb's table, derived via immunoSEQ multiplex PCR, lists solely in-frame clones and lacks some. Of hundreds of thousands of clones listed, more than 80% are singletons. This receptor was obtained from a man under 40 in good health and CMV-seronegative. Sequencing input: PBMCs. This sequence joins TRBV7-9 and TRBJ2-3, with D tentatively TRBD2 (7 bases). The CDR3, as DNA: TGTGCCAGCAGCACGGGGCGGGGGCGCACAGATACGCAGTATTTT. It codes for CASSTGRGRTDTQYF.